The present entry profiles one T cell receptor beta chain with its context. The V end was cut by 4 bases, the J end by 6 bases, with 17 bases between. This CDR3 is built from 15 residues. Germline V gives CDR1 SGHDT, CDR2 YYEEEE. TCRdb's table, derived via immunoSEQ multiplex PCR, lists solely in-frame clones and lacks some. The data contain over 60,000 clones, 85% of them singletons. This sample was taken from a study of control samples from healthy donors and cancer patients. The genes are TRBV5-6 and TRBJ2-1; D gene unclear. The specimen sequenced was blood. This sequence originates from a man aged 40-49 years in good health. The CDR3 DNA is TGTGCCAGCAGCCCCGTTGGATTTCCTTCCAATGAGCAGTTCTTC. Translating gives CASSPVGFPSNEQFF. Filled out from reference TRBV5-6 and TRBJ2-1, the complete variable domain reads DAGVTQSPTHLIKTRGQQVTLRCSPKSGHDTVSWYQQALGQGPQFIFQYYEEEERQRGNFPDRFSGHQFPNYSSELNVNALLLGDSALYLCASSPVGFPSNEQFFGPGTRLTVL.